This TCR beta chain was documented in a study of CD8+ T cells in alopecia areata. Alopecia areata patients provided lesional scalp punch biopsies and peripheral blood. Once RNA had been extracted, it was reverse transcribed into cDNA to act as the sequencing template. The table came from immunoSEQ multiplex PCR; TCRdb's copy has only in-frame clones and leaves some out. The sample lists 140,000 to 150,000 clones, about 60% seen once, with roughly 6.7% in the top ten. The CDR3 spans 14 residues. Trimming at V came to 5 bases and at J to 7 bases, leaving 5 bases not matched to a gene. Germline V gene data show CDR1 as SEHNR and CDR2 as FQNEAQ (reference sequence). Findings and limits, study-wide: Lesional tissue from the scalp (especially in alopecia totalis/universalis) showed higher clonality than normal scalp. With patients, TCR sharing proved less clear than in mice, a difference possibly related to HLA.

With respect to this clone: Its antigen is still unknown.

Source: CD4+ T cells sorted from blood, taken at week 0. The TCR comes from a human donor with alopecia areata. V gene TRBV7-9 combines with J gene TRBJ1-6, with 7 positions matching TRBD1. In nucleotides, the CDR3 is TGTGCCAGCAGCCTGGGGACAGTCAATTCACCCCTCCACTTT. Residues: CASSLGTVNSPLHF.